This T cell receptor (beta chain) appears in the sequencing data of a study of cytomegalovirus exposure and HLA in healthy donors. PCR primers comprised 60 Vbeta and 13 Jbeta primers. The assay was immunoSEQ multiplex PCR, and TCRdb's table has in-frame clones only and misses some. The sample consists of around 120,000 clones, 74% of them appearing once. CDR1 SGHTA and CDR2 FQGTGA come from the germline V gene. The CDR3 sequence is 15 residues long. Trimming shortened V by 4 bases and J by 5 bases, and 17 bases separated the two germline ends. Material: PBMCs. The chain has TRBV7-3 and TRBJ1-1; tentative D call: TRBD1 (5 bases). This receptor was taken from a man aged 50-59 years in good health and CMV-seropositive. This CDR3 is CASSSGGGGTTEAFF. The CDR3 DNA follows: TGTGCCAGCAGCTCCGGGGGGGGAGGAACAACTGAAGCTTTCTTT. The whole variable domain, remainder taken from reference TRBV7-3 and TRBJ1-1, is GAGVSQTPSNKVTEKGKYVELRCDPISGHTALYWYRQSLGQGPEFLIYFQGTGAADDSGLPNDRFFAVRPEGSVSTLKIQRTERGDSAVYLCASSSGGGGTTEAFFGQGTRLTVV.